This TCR beta chain was documented in a study of CD8 T cells in ankylosing spondylitis. Whole-study findings and limits: Blood of patients with ankylosing spondylitis appeared to be characterized by a TCR beta motif of seven or eight highly homologous variants.

By quantitative 5'-RACE with molecular barcodes, the TCR beta libraries were made. MiXCR was run by TCRdb on the 5' RACE reads, yielding one entry per CDR3 protein. The sample holds more than 500,000 distinct CDR3 sequences; roughly 5.2% are singletons and the top ten take roughly 3.5%. In its sample, this clonotype was seen many times. Its antigen is not identified. CDR3 length: 13 residues. Deletions cut 4 bases from V and 6 bases from J, with 13 bases between. Per germline, CDR1 SGHKS and CDR2 YYEKEE (reference sequence). Sequenced input: blood, either unsorted or a sorted T cell fraction (not recorded which). The chain links TRBV5-5 to TRBJ2-5; D unclear. The TCR was taken from a male donor with ankylosing spondylitis. CDR3 sequence: CASSLGPQQTQYF. In DNA, the CDR3 is TGTGCCAGCAGCCTCGGACCTCAGCAGACCCAGTACTTC.